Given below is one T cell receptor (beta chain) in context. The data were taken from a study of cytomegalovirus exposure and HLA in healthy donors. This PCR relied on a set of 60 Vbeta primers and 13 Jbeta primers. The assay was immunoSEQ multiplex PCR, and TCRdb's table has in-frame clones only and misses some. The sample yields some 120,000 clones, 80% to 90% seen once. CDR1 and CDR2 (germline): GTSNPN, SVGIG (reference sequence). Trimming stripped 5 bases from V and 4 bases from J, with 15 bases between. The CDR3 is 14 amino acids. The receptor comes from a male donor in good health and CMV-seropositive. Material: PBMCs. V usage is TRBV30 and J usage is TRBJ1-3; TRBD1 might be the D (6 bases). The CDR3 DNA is TGTGCCTGGGGAGACAGGCATTCCGGAAACACCATATATTTT. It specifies CAWGDRHSGNTIYF.